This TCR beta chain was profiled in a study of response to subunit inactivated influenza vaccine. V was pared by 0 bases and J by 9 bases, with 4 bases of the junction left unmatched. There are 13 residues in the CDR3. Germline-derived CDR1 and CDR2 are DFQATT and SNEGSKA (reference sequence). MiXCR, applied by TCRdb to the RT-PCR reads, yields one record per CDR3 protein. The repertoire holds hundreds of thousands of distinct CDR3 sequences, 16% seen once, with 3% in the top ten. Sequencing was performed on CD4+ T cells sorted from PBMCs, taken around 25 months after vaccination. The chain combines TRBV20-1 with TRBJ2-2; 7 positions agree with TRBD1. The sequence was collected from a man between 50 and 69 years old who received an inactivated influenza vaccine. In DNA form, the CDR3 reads TGCAGTGCTAGAGATCAAGGGGGCTGGGAGCTGTTTTTT. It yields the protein CSARDQGGWELFF.